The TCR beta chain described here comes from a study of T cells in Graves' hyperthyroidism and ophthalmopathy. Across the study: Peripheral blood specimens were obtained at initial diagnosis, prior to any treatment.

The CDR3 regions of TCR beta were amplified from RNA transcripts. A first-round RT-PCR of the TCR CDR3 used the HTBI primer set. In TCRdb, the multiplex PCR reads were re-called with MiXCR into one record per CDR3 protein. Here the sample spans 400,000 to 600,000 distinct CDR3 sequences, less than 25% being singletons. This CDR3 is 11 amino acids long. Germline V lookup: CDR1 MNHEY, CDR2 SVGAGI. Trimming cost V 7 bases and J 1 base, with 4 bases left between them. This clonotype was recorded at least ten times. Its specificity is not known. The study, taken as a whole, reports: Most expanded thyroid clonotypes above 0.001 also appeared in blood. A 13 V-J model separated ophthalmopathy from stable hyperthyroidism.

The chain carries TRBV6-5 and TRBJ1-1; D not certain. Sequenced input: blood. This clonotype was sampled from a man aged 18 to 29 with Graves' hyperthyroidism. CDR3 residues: CASITNTEAFF. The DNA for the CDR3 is TGTGCCAGCATTACGAACACTGAAGCTTTCTTT.